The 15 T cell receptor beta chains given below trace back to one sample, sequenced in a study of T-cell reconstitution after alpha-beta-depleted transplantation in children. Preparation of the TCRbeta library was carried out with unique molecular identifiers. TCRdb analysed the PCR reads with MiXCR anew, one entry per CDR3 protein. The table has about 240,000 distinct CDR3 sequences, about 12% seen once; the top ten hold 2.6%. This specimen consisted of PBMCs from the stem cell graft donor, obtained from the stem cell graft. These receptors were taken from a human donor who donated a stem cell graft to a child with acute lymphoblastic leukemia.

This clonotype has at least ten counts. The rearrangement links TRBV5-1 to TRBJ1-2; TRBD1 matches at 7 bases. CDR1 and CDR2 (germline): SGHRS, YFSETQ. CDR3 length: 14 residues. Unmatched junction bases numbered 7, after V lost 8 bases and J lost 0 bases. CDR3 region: CASDTGTANYGYTF. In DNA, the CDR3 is TGCGCCAGTGACACCGGGACAGCTAACTATGGCTACACCTTC.

The CDR3 DNA sequence: TGTGCCAGCAGCTTAAACTACGGACTAGCGGTAACCTACGAGCAGTACTTC. Protein product: CASSLNYGLAVTYEQYF. V and J are TRBV7-2 and TRBJ2-7; TRBD2 matches 10 bases. The CDR3 loop spans 17 amino acids. Germline loops: CDR1 SGHTA, CDR2 FQGNSA. V was pared by 2 bases and J by 2 bases, with 9 bases of the junction left unmatched.

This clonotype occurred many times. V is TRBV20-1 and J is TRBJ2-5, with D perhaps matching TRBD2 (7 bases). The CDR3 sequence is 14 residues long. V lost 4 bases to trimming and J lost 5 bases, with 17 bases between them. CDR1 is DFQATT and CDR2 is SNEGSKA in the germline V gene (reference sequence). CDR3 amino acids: CSAIRGAQGETQYF. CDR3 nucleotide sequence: TGCAGTGCTATACGGGGGGCTCAGGGGGAGACCCAGTACTTC.

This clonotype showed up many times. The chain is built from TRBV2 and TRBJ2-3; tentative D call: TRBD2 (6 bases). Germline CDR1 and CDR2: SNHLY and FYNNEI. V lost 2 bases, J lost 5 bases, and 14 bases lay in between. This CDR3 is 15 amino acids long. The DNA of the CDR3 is TGTGCCAGCAGTGAATTAGGGCTGGAGGGAGATACGCAGTATTTT. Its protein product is CASSELGLEGDTQYF.

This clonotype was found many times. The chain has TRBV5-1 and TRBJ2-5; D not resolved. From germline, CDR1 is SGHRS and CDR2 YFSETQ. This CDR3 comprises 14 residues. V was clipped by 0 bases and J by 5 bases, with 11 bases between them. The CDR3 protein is CASSLGRLRETQYF. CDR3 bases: TGCGCCAGCAGCTTGGGGAGACTCCGGGAGACCCAGTACTTC.

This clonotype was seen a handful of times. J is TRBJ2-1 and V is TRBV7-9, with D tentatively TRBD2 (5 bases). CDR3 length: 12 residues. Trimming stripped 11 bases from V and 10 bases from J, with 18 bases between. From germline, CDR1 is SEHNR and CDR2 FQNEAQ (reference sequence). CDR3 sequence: CAGSEDPIEQFF. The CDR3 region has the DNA TGTGCCGGCTCGGAGGATCCGATCGAGCAGTTCTTC.

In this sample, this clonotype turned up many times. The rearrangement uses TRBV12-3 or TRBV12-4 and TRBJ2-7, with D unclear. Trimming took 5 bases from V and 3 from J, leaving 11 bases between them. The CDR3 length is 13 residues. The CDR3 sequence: CASSLREYYEQYF. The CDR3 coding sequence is TGTGCCAGCAGTCTTCGTGAGTACTACGAGCAGTACTTC.

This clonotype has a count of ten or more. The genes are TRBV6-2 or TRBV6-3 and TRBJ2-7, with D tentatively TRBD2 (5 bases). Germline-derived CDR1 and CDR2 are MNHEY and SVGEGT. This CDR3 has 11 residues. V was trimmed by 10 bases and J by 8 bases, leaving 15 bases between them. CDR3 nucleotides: TGTGCCACCGAGGGCGGGTTACAGCAGTACTTC. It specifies CATEGGLQQYF.

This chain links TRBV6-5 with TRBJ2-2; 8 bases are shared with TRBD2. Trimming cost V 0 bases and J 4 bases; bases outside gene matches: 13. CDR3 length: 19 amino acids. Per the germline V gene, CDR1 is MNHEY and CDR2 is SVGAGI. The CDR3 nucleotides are TGTGCCAGCAGTTACTCGGCCCCAGAGAGCGGGGGAATCACCGGGGAGCTGTTTTTT. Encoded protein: CASSYSAPESGGITGELFF.

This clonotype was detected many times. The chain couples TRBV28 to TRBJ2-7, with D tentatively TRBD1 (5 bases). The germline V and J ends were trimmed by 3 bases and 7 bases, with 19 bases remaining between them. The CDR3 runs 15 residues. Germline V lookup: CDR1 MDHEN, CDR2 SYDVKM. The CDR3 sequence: CASSFLHGAGLEQYF. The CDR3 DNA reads TGTGCCAGCAGTTTTCTTCATGGGGCAGGTCTAGAGCAGTACTTC.

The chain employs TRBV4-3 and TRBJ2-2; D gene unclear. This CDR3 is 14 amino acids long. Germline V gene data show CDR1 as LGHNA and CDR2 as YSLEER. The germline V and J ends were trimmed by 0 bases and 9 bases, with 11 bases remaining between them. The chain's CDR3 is CASSQERQFRELFF. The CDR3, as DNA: TGCGCCAGCAGCCAAGAGAGGCAGTTTAGGGAGCTGTTTTTT.

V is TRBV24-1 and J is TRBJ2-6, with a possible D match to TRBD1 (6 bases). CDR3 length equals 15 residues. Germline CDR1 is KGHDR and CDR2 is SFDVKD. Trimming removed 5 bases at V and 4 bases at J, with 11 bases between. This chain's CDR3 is CATSGTELGANVLTF. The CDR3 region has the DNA TGTGCCACCAGTGGGACAGAGCTCGGGGCCAACGTCCTGACTTTC.

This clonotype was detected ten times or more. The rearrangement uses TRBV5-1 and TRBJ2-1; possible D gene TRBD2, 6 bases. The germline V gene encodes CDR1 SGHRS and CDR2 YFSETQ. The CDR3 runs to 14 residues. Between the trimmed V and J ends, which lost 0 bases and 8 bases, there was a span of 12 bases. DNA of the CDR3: TGCGCCAGCAGCTTGGCGGGGGTAGGGGATGAGCAGTTCTTC. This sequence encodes CASSLAGVGDEQFF. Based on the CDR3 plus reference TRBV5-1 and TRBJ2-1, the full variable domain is KAGVTQTPRYLIKTRGQQVTLSCSPISGHRSVSWYQQTPGQGLQFLFEYFSETQRNKGNFPGRFSGRQFSNSRSEMNVSTLELGDSALYLCASSLAGVGDEQFFGPGTRLTVL.

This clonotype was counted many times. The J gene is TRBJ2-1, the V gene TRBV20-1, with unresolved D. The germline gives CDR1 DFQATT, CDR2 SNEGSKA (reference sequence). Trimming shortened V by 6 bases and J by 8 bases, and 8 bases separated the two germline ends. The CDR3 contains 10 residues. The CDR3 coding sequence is TGCAGTGCCCGAGAGGATGAGCAGTTCTTC. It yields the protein CSAREDEQFF.

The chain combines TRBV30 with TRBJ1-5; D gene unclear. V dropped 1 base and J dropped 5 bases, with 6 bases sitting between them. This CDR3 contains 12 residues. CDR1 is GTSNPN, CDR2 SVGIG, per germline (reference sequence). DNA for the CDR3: TGTGCCTGGAGTGGCCTCTATCAGCCCCAGCATTTT. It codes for CAWSGLYQPQHF. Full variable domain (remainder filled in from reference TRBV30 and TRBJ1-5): SQTIHQWPATLVQPVGSPLSLECTVEGTSNPNLYWYRQAAGRGLQLLFYSVGIGQISSEVPQNLSASRPQDRQFILSSKKLLLSDSGFYLCAWSGLYQPQHFGDGTRLSIL.